A selection of T cell receptor beta chains follows, all from one sample in a study of siplizumab effects on memory and regulatory T cells. TCRdb keeps only in-frame clones here, not all; method: immunoSEQ multiplex PCR. This table has about 100,000 clones, more than 85% appearing once. Material for sequencing was CD4+ T cells sorted from blood. The receptor source for this set is a human donor in good health. The CDR3 runs from the conserved cysteine through the conserved F or W. Fields, in order: J gene, D gene, V gene, clone size, CDR3 protein, CDR3 DNA. D genes are given only for firm matches. Some rows mark clone size as missing; the rest say once, few, many or name a class of expanded clone.

TRBJ2-7	.	TRBV27	.	CASSLFYRYEQYF	TGTGCCAGCAGTTTATTTTACAGATACGAGCAGTACTTC
TRBJ2-1	.	TRBV6-5	.	CASRRKGNEQFF	TGTGCCAGCAGGCGAAAAGGGAATGAGCAGTTCTTC
TRBJ1-5	.	TRBV4-1	.	CASSQEARAGQPQHF	TGCGCCAGCAGCCAAGAAGCCAGGGCCGGCCAGCCCCAGCATTTT
TRBJ2-3	.	TRBV25-1	.	CASSEVGLASDTQYF	TGTGCCAGCAGTGAAGTCGGGCTAGCGTCAGATACGCAGTATTTT
TRBJ1-1	TRBD1	TRBV11-2	.	CASSSIRDRGSNSQAFF	TGTGCCAGCAGCTCAATACGGGACAGGGGGTCGAACTCTCAAGCTTTCTTT
TRBJ2-1	TRBD2	TRBV19	.	CASSIVLAGGWSSYNEQFF	TGTGCCAGTAGTATAGTGCTAGCGGGGGGCTGGAGCTCCTACAATGAGCAGTTCTTC
TRBJ1-2	TRBD1	TRBV27	.	CASSLRPGQGKGYTF	TGTGCCAGCAGTTTACGGCCGGGACAGGGGAAGGGCTACACCTTC
TRBJ1-2	TRBD1	TRBV7-9	.	CASSLDRGYGYTF	TGTGCCAGCAGTCTCGACAGGGGCTATGGCTACACCTTC
TRBJ1-2	.	TRBV30	.	CAWSPPDFYGYTF	TGTGCCTGGAGTCCCCCCGATTTTTATGGCTACACCTTC
TRBJ1-5	TRBD1	TRBV19	.	CATEDRGNQPQHF	TGTGCCACTGAGGACAGGGGGAATCAGCCCCAGCATTTT
TRBJ1-2	TRBD1	TRBV14	.	CASSQAGTGNYGYTF	TGTGCCAGCAGCCAGGCCGGGACAGGGAACTATGGCTACACCTTC
TRBJ1-6	TRBD1	TRBV10-3	.	CAISPGQSYNSPLHF	TGTGCCATCAGCCCGGGACAGAGCTATAATTCACCCCTCCACTTT
TRBJ2-7	.	TRBV7-9	.	CASSFIGAIPYEQYF	TGTGCCAGCAGCTTCATAGGGGCTATCCCCTACGAGCAGTACTTC
TRBJ2-5	.	TRBV12-5	.	CASGPLGRPETQYF	TGTGCTAGTGGTCCACTGGGGAGACCAGAGACCCAGTACTTC
TRBJ1-5	.	TRBV19	.	CASSMDGNSNQPQHF	TGTGCCAGTAGTATGGACGGAAATAGCAATCAGCCCCAGCATTTT
TRBJ2-5	.	TRBV7-2	.	CASSQQQETQYF	TGTGCCAGCAGCCAACAACAAGAGACCCAGTACTTC
TRBJ2-1	TRBD2	TRBV14	.	CASSHRLAGEVNEQFF	TGTGCCAGCAGCCATCGGCTAGCGGGGGAGGTCAATGAGCAGTTCTTC
TRBJ1-4	.	TRBV28	.	CASSQTGATNEKLFF	TGTGCCAGCAGCCAGACTGGAGCAACTAATGAAAAACTGTTTTTT
TRBJ1-2	TRBD1	TRBV6-6	.	CASRPGGGGYTF	TGTGCCAGCAGGCCAGGGGGGGGAGGCTACACCTTC
TRBJ2-7	.	TRBV15	.	CATSRVLPSEQYF	TGTGCCACCAGCAGAGTGCTCCCTAGCGAGCAGTACTTC
TRBJ1-5	TRBD1	TRBV18	.	CASSWDRVSLSNQPQHF	TGTGCCAGCTCATGGGACAGGGTATCCTTGAGCAATCAGCCCCAGCATTTT
TRBJ1-4	.	TRBV6-5	.	CASSYGSRSLFF	TGTGCCAGCAGTTACGGAAGCAGGAGCCTGTTTTTT
TRBJ2-6	.	TRBV5-6	.	CASSLATQGFLGANVLTF	TGTGCCAGCAGCTTGGCCACCCAGGGCTTCTTGGGGGCCAACGTCCTGACTTTC
TRBJ2-3	.	TRBV7-2	.	CASSFSVGTDTQYF	TGTGCCAGCAGCTTTTCGGTGGGCACAGATACGCAGTATTTT
TRBJ2-5	TRBD2	TRBV5-4	.	CASSRSGGGSETQYF	TGTGCCAGCAGCCGGAGCGGGGGAGGTTCAGAGACCCAGTACTTC
TRBJ2-3	TRBD2	TRBV5-1	.	CASSPTPTGGGYTDTQYF	TGCGCCAGCAGCCCAACCCCTACGGGCGGGGGGTACACAGATACGCAGTATTTT
TRBJ1-4	.	TRBV9	.	CASSSRLGGAMGEKLFF	TGTGCCAGCAGCTCCCGGCTTGGCGGGGCTATGGGTGAAAAACTGTTTTTT
TRBJ2-5	.	TRBV11-2	.	CASSPRAGTETQYF	TGTGCCAGCAGCCCCCGGGCGGGGACAGAGACCCAGTACTTC
TRBJ1-5	TRBD1	TRBV5-4	.	CASSQQGSNQPQHF	TGTGCCAGCAGCCAACAGGGGAGTAATCAGCCCCAGCATTTT
TRBJ1-4	.	TRBV7-8	.	CASSEFITARDAEKLFF	TGTGCCAGCAGCGAATTTATCACTGCCAGGGACGCTGAAAAACTGTTTTTT
TRBJ1-4	TRBD1	TRBV9	.	CASSVLGQDGEKLFF	TGTGCCAGCAGCGTACTTGGACAGGACGGTGAAAAACTGTTTTTT
TRBJ1-1	.	TRBV5-1	.	CASSLASGAPDTEAFF	TGCGCCAGCAGCTTGGCCTCGGGGGCTCCGGACACTGAAGCTTTCTTT
TRBJ1-3	.	TRBV6-5	.	CASEGKSGNTIYF	TGTGCCAGCGAGGGTAAGTCTGGAAACACCATATATTTT
TRBJ2-7	.	TRBV14	.	CASSQEFGARQYF	TGTGCCAGCAGCCAAGAGTTCGGGGCGCGGCAGTACTTC
TRBJ1-4	TRBD1	TRBV5-4	.	CASSPRQGEKLFF	TGTGCCAGCAGCCCCAGACAGGGTGAAAAACTGTTTTTT
TRBJ1-2	.	TRBV27	few	CASRLTGSNGYTF	TGTGCCAGCCGCTTGACAGGATCGAATGGCTACACCTTC
TRBJ2-5	.	TRBV28	.	CASSEQVGETQYF	TGTGCCAGCAGTGAACAGGTTGGGGAGACCCAGTACTTC
TRBJ2-2	.	TRBV7-2	.	CASSSRSAGELFF	TGTGCCAGCAGCTCCCGAAGTGCCGGGGAGCTGTTTTTT
TRBJ2-7	.	TRBV5-4	.	CASSSGQRAEQYF	TGTGCCAGCAGCTCGGGACAGCGGGCCGAGCAGTACTTC
TRBJ2-5	.	TRBV7-3	.	CASSFSPSPQETQYF	TGTGCCAGCAGCTTCTCACCCTCCCCCCAAGAGACCCAGTACTTC
TRBJ2-1	TRBD2	TRBV15	.	CATSKTPGLDGQNEQFF	TGTGCCACCAGCAAAACTCCGGGACTAGACGGACAAAATGAGCAGTTCTTC